This T cell receptor (beta chain) stems from a study of cytotoxic CD8 clonotypes in ibrutinib-treated CLL. As for the study in general: After treatment lasting a median approximately 11 months, range 6 to 36, response samples were collected. Points from the study as a whole: T-cell clonality at baseline went above that of age-matched healthy donors and rose and fell with circulating CD8+ T-cell counts.

The J segment lost 0 bases and the V segment lost 3 bases, leaving 10 bases of the junction unmatched. CDR3 length equals 17 residues. CDR1 is SGHVS, CDR2 FQNEAQ, per germline. Profiling relied on immunoSEQ multiplex PCR, and the TCRdb table lists in-frame clones only, not all of them. The sample contains 150,000 to 200,000 clones, more than 70% of which appear only once. In regard to this clone: The target antigen is unknown.

Sequenced material: PBMCs, taken at disease progression, from a patient treated with ibrutinib. J is TRBJ1-2 and V is TRBV7-8; 7 bases align to TRBD1. The TCR originated in a human donor with chronic lymphocytic leukemia. CDR3 sequence (DNA): TGTGCCAGCAGCTTGTTATCGGACAGGCCTACTAACTATGGCTACACCTTC. Translating it yields CASSLLSDRPTNYGYTF.